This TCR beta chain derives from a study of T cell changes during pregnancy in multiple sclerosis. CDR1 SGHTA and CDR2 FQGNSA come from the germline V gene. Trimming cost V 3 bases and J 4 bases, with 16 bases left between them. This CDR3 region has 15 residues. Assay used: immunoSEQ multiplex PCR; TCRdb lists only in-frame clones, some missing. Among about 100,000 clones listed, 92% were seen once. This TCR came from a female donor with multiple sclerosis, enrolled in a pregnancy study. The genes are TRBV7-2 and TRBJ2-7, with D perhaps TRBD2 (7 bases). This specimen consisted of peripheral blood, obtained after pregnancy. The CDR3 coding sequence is TGTGCCAGCAGCTTGAGGTGGGGGGGCCCTTACGAGCAGTACTTC. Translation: CASSLRWGGPYEQYF. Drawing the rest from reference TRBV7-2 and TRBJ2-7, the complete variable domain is GAGVSQSPSNKVTEKGKDVELRCDPISGHTALYWYRQSLGQGLEFLIYFQGNSAPDKSGLPSDRFSAERTGGSVSTLTIQRTQQEDSAVYLCASSLRWGGPYEQYFGPGTRLTVT.